The subject of this entry is one T cell receptor (beta chain). Antigen: not known. What was sequenced were expressed TCRB transcripts, since all of the isolated RNA had been reverse transcribed. Naive, central memory and regulatory T cell samples came to a mean of approximately 3.6 million reads. Profiled with immunoSEQ multiplex PCR; TCRdb holds only in-frame clones, not every one. This sample has hundreds of thousands of clones, with around an eighth found just once. The V gene end was trimmed by 3 bases and the J gene end by 4 bases; junction bases not matched to a gene: 8. Germline V gene sequence: CDR1 KGHSH, CDR2 LQKENI. CDR3 length equals 16 residues. The source of the sample is a study of beta chain features in type 1 diabetes. Study-level results: Shorter TCRB CDR3s, moderately but significantly so, marked every one of the four CD4+ subsets in Type 1 diabetes patients.

J is TRBJ2-3 and V is TRBV18, with 9 bases fitting TRBD2. The clonotype originates from a man younger than 40 with type 1 diabetes. The sequenced material came from naive CD4+ T cells from blood. The chain's CDR3 is CASSPLAGVNPDTQYF. The CDR3 DNA sequence: TGTGCCAGCTCACCCTTAGCGGGAGTTAATCCAGATACGCAGTATTTT.